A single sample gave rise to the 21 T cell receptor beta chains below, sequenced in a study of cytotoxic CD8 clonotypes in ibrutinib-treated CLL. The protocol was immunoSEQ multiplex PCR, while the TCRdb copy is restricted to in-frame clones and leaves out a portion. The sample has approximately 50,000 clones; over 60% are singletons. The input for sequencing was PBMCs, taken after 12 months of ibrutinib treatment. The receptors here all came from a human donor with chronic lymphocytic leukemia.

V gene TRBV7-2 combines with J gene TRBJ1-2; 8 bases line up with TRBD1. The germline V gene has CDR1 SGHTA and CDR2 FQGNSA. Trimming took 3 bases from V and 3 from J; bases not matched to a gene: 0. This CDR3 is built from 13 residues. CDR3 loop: CASSLDRDYGYTF. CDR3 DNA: TGTGCCAGCAGCTTGGACAGGGACTATGGCTACACCTTC.

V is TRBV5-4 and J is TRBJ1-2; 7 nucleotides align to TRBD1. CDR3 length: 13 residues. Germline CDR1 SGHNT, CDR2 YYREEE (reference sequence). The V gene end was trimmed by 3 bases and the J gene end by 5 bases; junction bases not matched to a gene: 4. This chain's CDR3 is CASSSGTEYGYTF. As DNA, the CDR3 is TGTGCCAGCAGCTCCGGGACAGAATATGGCTACACCTTC.

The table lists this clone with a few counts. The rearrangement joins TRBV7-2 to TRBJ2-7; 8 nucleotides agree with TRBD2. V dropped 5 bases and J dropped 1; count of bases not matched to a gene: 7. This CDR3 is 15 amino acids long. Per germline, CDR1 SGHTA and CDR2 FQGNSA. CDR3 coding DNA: TGTGCCAGCAGCCCTAAGACTAGCGCGTCCTACGAGCAGTACTTC. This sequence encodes CASSPKTSASYEQYF.

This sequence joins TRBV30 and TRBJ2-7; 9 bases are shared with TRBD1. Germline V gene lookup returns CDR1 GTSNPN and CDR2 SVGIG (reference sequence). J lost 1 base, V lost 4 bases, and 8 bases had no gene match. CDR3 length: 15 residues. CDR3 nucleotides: TGTGCCTGGAACAAAGGACAGGGGCCTTCCTACGAGCAGTACTTC. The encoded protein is CAWNKGQGPSYEQYF.

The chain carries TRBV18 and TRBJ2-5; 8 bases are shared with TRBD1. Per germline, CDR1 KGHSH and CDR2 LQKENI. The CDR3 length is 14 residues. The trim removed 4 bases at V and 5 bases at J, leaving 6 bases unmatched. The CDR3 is CASSHGQGKETQYF. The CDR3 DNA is TGTGCCAGCTCACATGGACAGGGCAAGGAGACCCAGTACTTC.

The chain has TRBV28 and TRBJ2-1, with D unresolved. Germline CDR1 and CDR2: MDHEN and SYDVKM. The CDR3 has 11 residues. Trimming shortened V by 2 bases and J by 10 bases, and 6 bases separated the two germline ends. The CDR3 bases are TGTGCCAGCAGTTTACAGGACGAGCAGTTCTTC. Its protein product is CASSLQDEQFF. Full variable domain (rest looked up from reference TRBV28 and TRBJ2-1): DVKVTQSSRYLVKRTGEKVFLECVQDMDHENMFWYRQDPGLGLRLIYFSYDVKMKEKGDIPEGYSVSREKKERFSLILESASTNQTSMYLCASSLQDEQFFGPGTRLTVL.

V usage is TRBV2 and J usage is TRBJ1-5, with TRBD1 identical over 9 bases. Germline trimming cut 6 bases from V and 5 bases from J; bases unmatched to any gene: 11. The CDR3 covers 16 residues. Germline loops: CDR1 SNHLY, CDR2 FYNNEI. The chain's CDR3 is CASSSGTGKGYQPQHF. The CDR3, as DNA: TGTGCCAGCAGCTCCGGGACAGGGAAGGGATATCAGCCCCAGCATTTT.

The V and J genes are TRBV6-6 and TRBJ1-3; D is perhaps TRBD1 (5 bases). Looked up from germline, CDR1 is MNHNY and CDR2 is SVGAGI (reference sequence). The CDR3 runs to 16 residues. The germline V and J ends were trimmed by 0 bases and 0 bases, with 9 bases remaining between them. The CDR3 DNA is TGTGCCAGCAGTTACTCCCAGACAGCCTCTGGAAACACCATATATTTT. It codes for CASSYSQTASGNTIYF.

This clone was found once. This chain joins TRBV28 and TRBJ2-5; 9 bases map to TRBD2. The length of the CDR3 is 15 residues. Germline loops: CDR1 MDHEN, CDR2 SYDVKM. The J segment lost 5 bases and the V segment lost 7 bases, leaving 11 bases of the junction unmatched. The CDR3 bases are TGTGCCAGCAACCGCGGGAGGGCCAGGCTTGAGACCCAGTACTTC. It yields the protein CASNRGRARLETQYF.

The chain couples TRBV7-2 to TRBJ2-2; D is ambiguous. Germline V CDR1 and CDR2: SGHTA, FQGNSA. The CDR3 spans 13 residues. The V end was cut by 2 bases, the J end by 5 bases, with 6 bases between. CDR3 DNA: TGTGCCAGCAGCTTATCGCGGACCGGGGAGCTGTTTTTT. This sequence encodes CASSLSRTGELFF.

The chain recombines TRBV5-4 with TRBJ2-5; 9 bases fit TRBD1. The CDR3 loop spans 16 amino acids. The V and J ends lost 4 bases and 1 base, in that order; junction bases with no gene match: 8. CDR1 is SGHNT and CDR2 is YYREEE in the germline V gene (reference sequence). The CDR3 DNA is TGTGCCAGCAGCCGACAGGACAGGGGTTCCCAAGAGACCCAGTACTTC. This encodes CASSRQDRGSQETQYF.

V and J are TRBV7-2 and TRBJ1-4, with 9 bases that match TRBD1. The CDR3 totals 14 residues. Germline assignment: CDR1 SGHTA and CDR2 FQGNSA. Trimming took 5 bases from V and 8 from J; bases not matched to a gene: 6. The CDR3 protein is CASSTQGAPEKLFF. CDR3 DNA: TGTGCCAGCAGCACACAGGGGGCTCCCGAAAAACTGTTTTTT.

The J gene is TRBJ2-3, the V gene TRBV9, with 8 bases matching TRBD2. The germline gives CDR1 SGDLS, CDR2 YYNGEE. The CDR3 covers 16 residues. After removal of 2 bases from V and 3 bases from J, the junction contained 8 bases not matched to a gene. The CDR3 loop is CASSVRAGDGTDTQYF. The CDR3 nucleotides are TGTGCCAGCAGCGTCCGAGCGGGAGATGGGACAGATACGCAGTATTTT.

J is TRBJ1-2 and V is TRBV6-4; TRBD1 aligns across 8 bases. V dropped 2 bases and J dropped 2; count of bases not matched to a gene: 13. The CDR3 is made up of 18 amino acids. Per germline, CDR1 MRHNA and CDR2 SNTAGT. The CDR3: CASSDMDRVHRENYGYTF. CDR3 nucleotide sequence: TGTGCCAGCAGTGACATGGACAGGGTTCACCGGGAGAACTATGGCTACACCTTC.

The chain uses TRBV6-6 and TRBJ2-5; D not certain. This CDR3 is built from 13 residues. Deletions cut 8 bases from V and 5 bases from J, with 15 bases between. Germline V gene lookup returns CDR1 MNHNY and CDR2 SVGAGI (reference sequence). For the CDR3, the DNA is TGTGCCAGCTGCCACCTGGGTTGGGAGACCCAGTACTTC. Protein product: CASCHLGWETQYF.

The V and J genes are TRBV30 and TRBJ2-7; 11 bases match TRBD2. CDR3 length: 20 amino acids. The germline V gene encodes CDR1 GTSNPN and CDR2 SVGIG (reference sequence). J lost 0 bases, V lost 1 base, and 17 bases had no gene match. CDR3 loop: CAWSAQGLAEPPSGSYEQYF. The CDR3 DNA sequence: TGTGCCTGGAGTGCTCAGGGACTAGCGGAACCACCGAGCGGCTCCTACGAGCAGTACTTC. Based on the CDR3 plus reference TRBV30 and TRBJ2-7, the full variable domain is SQTIHQWPATLVQPVGSPLSLECTVEGTSNPNLYWYRQAAGRGLQLLFYSVGIGQISSEVPQNLSASRPQDRQFILSSKKLLLSDSGFYLCAWSAQGLAEPPSGSYEQYFGPGTRLTVT.

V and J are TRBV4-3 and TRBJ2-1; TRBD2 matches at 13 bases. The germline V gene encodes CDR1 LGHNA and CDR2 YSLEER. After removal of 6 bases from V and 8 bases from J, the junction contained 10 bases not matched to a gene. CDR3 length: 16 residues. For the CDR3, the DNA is TGCGCCAGCAGTCACCGACTAGCGGGGGGCTCGGATGAGCAGTTCTTC. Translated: CASSHRLAGGSDEQFF.

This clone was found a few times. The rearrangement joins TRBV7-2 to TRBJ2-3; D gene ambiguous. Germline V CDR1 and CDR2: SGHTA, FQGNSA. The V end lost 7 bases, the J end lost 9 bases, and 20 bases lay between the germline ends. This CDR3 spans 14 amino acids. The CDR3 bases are TGTGCCAGCACCCCAGCCGGCCCCCAAGGAACGCAGTATTTT. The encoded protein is CASTPAGPQGTQYF.

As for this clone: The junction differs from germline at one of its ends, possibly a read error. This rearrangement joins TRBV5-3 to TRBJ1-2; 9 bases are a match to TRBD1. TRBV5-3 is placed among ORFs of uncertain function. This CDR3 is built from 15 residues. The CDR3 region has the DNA TGCGCCAGCAGCCACAGACAGGGGGTCGGGTATGGCTACACCTTC. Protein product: CASSHRQGVGYGYTF.

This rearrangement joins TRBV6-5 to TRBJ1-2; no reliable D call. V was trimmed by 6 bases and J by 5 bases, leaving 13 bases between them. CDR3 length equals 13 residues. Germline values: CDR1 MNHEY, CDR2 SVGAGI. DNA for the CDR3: TGTGCCAGCAGCCAGTCCGGACGGTATGGCTACACCTTC. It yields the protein CASSQSGRYGYTF.

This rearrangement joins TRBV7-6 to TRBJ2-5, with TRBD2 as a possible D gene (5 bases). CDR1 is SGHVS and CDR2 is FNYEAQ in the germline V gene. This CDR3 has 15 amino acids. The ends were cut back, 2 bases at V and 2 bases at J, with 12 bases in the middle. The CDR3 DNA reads TGTGCCAGCAGCTTACGGGATAGCAGACAAGAGACCCAGTACTTC. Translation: CASSLRDSRQETQYF.